This entry is about one T cell receptor (beta chain). The data were taken from a study of blood T cell repertoires in COVID-19. At the level of the study: Sources were T cells, B-cell-depleted T cells, or PBMCs; the material itself was cDNA or gDNA.

Recruited during active infection, patients (from Seattle) were subsequently followed longitudinally. As originally analysed: Reference gene primers were amplified, and this amplification served to estimate nucleated cell counts. Produced via immunoSEQ multiplex PCR; TCRdb's table is partial and in-frame only. The DNA was the basis for D and trimming; V, J and clone size are from that table. Altogether approximately 97,000 clones are present, roughly 87% being singletons, with the ten largest covering approximately 5%. After removal of 2 bases from V and 7 bases from J, the junction contained 9 bases not matched to a gene. Germline CDR1 SGHTA, CDR2 FQGNSA. The CDR3 totals 16 residues.

The clonotype was recovered from a woman between 50 and 59 years old with COVID-19, enrolled during active disease. Source material: peripheral blood. The chain uses TRBV7-2 and TRBJ2-4; TRBD1 agrees at 9 bases. In nucleotides, the CDR3 is TGTGCCAGCAGCTTAAGAGGCAGGACAGGGGTGAACATTCAGTACTTC. Translated: CASSLRGRTGVNIQYF.